Each of the 20 T cell receptor beta chains below was sequenced from the same sample in a study of shared T cell receptors in the human thymus. The protocol was immunoSEQ multiplex PCR, while the TCRdb copy is restricted to in-frame clones and leaves out a portion. The data contain hundreds of thousands of clones, around 93% of them singletons. The source material was thymocytes. Every receptor here comes from a human donor.

This chain connects TRBV5-4 to TRBJ2-3; a possible D gene is TRBD2 (5 bases). The CDR3 sequence is 16 residues long. Trimming removed 1 base at V and 0 bases at J, with 12 bases between. CDR1 and CDR2 from the germline V gene are SGHNT and YYREEE (reference sequence). CDR3 region: CASSLWSSGSTDTQYF. The CDR3 DNA follows: TGTGCCAGCAGCTTGTGGTCCAGCGGAAGCACAGATACGCAGTATTTT.

The chain uses TRBV4-3 and TRBJ2-7; 12 bases are shared with TRBD2. This CDR3 region has 15 residues. V was clipped by 1 base and J by 2 bases; unmatched bases: 0. CDR1 is LGHNA and CDR2 is YSLEER in the germline V gene. The CDR3 loop is CASSQGTSGTYEQYF. The CDR3 DNA follows: TGCGCCAGCAGCCAAGGGACTAGCGGGACCTACGAGCAGTACTTC.

This chain connects TRBV23-1 to TRBJ2-7; 11 bases align to TRBD2. TRBV23-1 is designated an ORF whose function remains uncertain. With V trimmed by 3 bases and J by 7 bases, 17 bases remained unmatched. This CDR3 spans 18 amino acids. CDR3 DNA sequence: TGCGCCAGCAGTCAGCCGGAACTAGCGGGAGCCCAAGGGGAAGAGCAGTACTTC. This encodes CASSQPELAGAQGEEQYF.

This chain links TRBV6-1 with TRBJ2-7; no reliable D call. CDR1 and CDR2 (germline): MNHNS, SASEGT. The V end was cut by 0 bases, the J end by 2 bases, with 14 bases between. This CDR3 region has 16 residues. CDR3 sequence reads: CASSEAIADLTYEQYF. In DNA form, the CDR3 reads TGTGCCAGCAGTGAAGCTATTGCAGATCTAACCTACGAGCAGTACTTC.

This sequence joins TRBV18 and TRBJ2-7; TRBD1 matches at 10 bases. Trimming took 3 bases from V and 7 from J; bases not matched to a gene: 6. The CDR3 has 14 residues. Germline CDR1 KGHSH, CDR2 LQKENI. CDR3 in amino acids: CASSPDRGRREQYF. The CDR3 region has the DNA TGTGCCAGCTCACCCGACAGGGGGCGGCGGGAGCAGTACTTC.

The chain employs TRBV5-1 and TRBJ2-3; the match to TRBD2 covers 10 bases. The CDR3 covers 16 residues. The germline gives CDR1 SGHRS, CDR2 YFSETQ. Trimming removed 0 bases from V and 0 bases from J; junction bases left unmatched: 1. CDR3: CASSLETSGSTDTQYF. CDR3 DNA: TGCGCCAGCAGCTTGGAGACTAGCGGGAGCACAGATACGCAGTATTTT.

The chain has TRBV13 and TRBJ2-5; D is perhaps TRBD1 (6 bases). Between the trimmed V and J ends, which lost 4 bases and 5 bases, there was a span of 14 bases. Germline CDR1 is PRHDT and CDR2 is FYEKMQ (reference sequence). The CDR3 is 14 amino acids. CDR3 nucleotides: TGTGCCAGCAGCTACCAATCAGGGGTTGAGACCCAGTACTTC. Translated: CASSYQSGVETQYF.

The chain links TRBV13 to TRBJ2-3, with 12 bases aligning to TRBD2. The CDR3 has 18 amino acids. From germline, CDR1 is PRHDT and CDR2 FYEKMQ (reference sequence). V gave up 5 bases and J gave up 0 bases; unmatched junction bases: 9. The DNA for the CDR3 is TGTGCCAGCAGCAACAGACTAGCGGGAGCACTTAGCACAGATACGCAGTATTTT. Its translation: CASSNRLAGALSTDTQYF.

The chain carries TRBV5-8 and TRBJ1-1; D is unclear. The CDR3 covers 14 residues. Deletions cut 5 bases from V and 8 bases from J, with 19 bases between. Germline CDR1 is SGHTS and CDR2 is YDEGEE. The CDR3 protein is CASRSALTASEAFF. The CDR3 DNA reads as TGTGCCAGCAGATCCGCACTGACTGCCTCGGAAGCTTTCTTT.

V and J are TRBV4-3 and TRBJ2-5; D possibly corresponds to TRBD2 (7 bases). This CDR3 spans 22 amino acids. The V and J ends lost 4 bases and 4 bases respectively, with 37 bases between them. Germline CDR1 is LGHNA and CDR2 is YSLEER. CDR3 amino acids: CASSPTPGREWKNGHRAETQYF. CDR3 sequence (DNA): TGCGCCAGCAGCCCCACCCCGGGGCGGGAGTGGAAGAATGGGCACAGGGCAGAGACCCAGTACTTC.

This clone is a singleton in its sample. The rearrangement uses TRBV7-9 and TRBJ2-1, with 11 bases aligning to TRBD2. The CDR3 runs to 16 residues. The germline gives CDR1 SEHNR, CDR2 FQNEAQ (reference sequence). V gave up 5 bases and J gave up 6 bases; unmatched junction bases: 9. The CDR3 loop reads CASSTSSGRWGNEQFF. DNA for the CDR3: TGTGCCAGCAGCACCTCTAGCGGGAGGTGGGGCAATGAGCAGTTCTTC.

The V and J genes are TRBV6-1 and TRBJ1-2, with 7 bases matching TRBD1. CDR3 length: 14 residues. With V trimmed by 6 bases and J by 8 bases, 12 bases remained unmatched. CDR1 and CDR2 (germline): MNHNS, SASEGT. Here the CDR3 reads CASSPQPTGVGYTF. The CDR3 DNA is TGTGCCAGCAGCCCTCAACCTACAGGGGTCGGCTACACCTTC.

The chain is built from TRBV5-1 and TRBJ2-3; D gene uncertain. Germline lookup yields CDR1 SGHRS and CDR2 YFSETQ. The CDR3 contains 14 residues. The V end lost 6 bases, the J end lost 1 base, and 12 bases lay between the germline ends. DNA of the CDR3: TGCGCCAGCAATATGGCAGTGGGCACAGATACGCAGTATTTT. This translates into CASNMAVGTDTQYF.

The chain uses TRBV4-2 and TRBJ2-1, with 9 bases identical to TRBD2. The trim removed 4 bases at V and 8 bases at J, leaving 6 bases unmatched. In germline, CDR1 is LGHNA, CDR2 YNFKEQ. This CDR3 contains 14 residues. Here the CDR3 reads CASSLIAGEDEQFF. CDR3 in DNA: TGTGCCAGCAGCCTCATAGCGGGAGAGGATGAGCAGTTCTTC.

The chain recombines TRBV15 with TRBJ1-2; TRBD1 matches 7 bases. CDR3 size: 13 residues. Germline CDR1 is LNHNV and CDR2 is YYDKDF (reference sequence). J lost 2 bases, V lost 5 bases, and 2 bases had no gene match. The CDR3 region is CATSSRGNYGYTF. For the CDR3, the DNA is TGTGCCACCAGCTCCAGGGGGAACTATGGCTACACCTTC.

The V gene is TRBV11-2, the J gene TRBJ1-1, with D hard to call. The V end was cut by 2 bases, the J end by 5 bases, with 9 bases between. The CDR3 consists of 13 residues. Germline lookup yields CDR1 SGHAT and CDR2 FQNNGV. CDR3: CASSLHRGTEAFF. The CDR3 DNA is TGTGCCAGCAGCTTACACAGAGGTACTGAAGCTTTCTTT.

The chain employs TRBV5-4 and TRBJ2-5; no clear D. CDR3 length: 11 amino acids. Trimming shortened V by 6 bases and J by 4 bases, and 7 bases separated the two germline ends. In germline, CDR1 is SGHNT, CDR2 YYREEE (reference sequence). CDR3 sequence: CASTHRETQYF. CDR3 bases: TGTGCCAGCACCCACCGAGAGACCCAGTACTTC. Full variable domain (remainder filled in from reference TRBV5-4 and TRBJ2-5): ETGVTQSPTHLIKTRGQQVTLRCSSQSGHNTVSWYQQALGQGPQFIFQYYREEENGRGNFPPRFSGLQFPNYSSELNVNALELDDSALYLCASTHRETQYFGPGTRLLVL.

The table lists this clone with a count of one. The rearrangement uses TRBV7-2 and TRBJ2-1; D uncertain. Per the germline V gene, CDR1 is SGHTA and CDR2 is FQGNSA. The CDR3 runs 15 residues. The ends were cut back, 2 bases at V and 5 bases at J, with 13 bases in the middle. The DNA of the CDR3 is TGTGCCAGCAGCTTATTCCCCCAGACGGACAATGAGCAGTTCTTC. As protein: CASSLFPQTDNEQFF. The full variable domain, its missing parts supplied by reference TRBV7-2 and TRBJ2-1, is GAGVSQSPSNKVTEKGKDVELRCDPISGHTALYWYRQSLGQGLEFLIYFQGNSAPDKSGLPSDRFSAERTGGSVSTLTIQRTQQEDSAVYLCASSLFPQTDNEQFFGPGTRLTVL.

This chain joins TRBV2 and TRBJ2-7; D remains unclear. V was cut by 4 bases and J by 0 bases, with 13 bases left in between. CDR1 is SNHLY, CDR2 FYNNEI, per germline. This CDR3 is built from 15 residues. CDR3 coding DNA: TGTGCCAGCAGTGCCCTCGGGCCAGGCTCCTACGAGCAGTACTTC. This gives the protein CASSALGPGSYEQYF. Full variable domain (remainder filled in from reference TRBV2 and TRBJ2-7): EPEVTQTPSHQVTQMGQEVILRCVPISNHLYFYWYRQILGQKVEFLVSFYNNEISEKSEIFDDQFSVERPDGSNFTLKIRSTKLEDSAMYFCASSALGPGSYEQYFGPGTRLTVT.

The rearrangement joins TRBV6-1 to TRBJ2-7; tentatively, D is TRBD1 (5 bases). Germline V gene data show CDR1 as MNHNS and CDR2 as SASEGT. The CDR3 length is 14 residues. V was clipped by 7 bases and J by 0 bases, with 13 bases between them. The CDR3 sequence: CASKAGIFSYEQYF. CDR3 coding DNA: TGTGCCAGCAAGGCAGGGATATTCTCCTACGAGCAGTACTTC.